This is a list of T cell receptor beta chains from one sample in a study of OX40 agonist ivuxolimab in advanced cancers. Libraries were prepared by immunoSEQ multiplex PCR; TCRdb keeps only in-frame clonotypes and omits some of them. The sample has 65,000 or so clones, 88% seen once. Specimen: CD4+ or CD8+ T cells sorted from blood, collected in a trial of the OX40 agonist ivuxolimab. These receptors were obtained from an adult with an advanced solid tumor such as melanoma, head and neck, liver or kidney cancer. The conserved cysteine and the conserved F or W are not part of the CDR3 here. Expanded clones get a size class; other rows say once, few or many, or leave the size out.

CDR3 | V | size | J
ATSRVRLTGQPQH | TRBV15 | . | TRBJ1-5
ASSLSGRGETDTQY | TRBV5-1 | . | TRBJ2-3
ASSHSGAQETQY | TRBV6-1 | . | TRBJ2-5
ASSLGGGSPRYEQY | TRBV7-3 | . | TRBJ2-7
ASSYPGRGYYEQY | TRBV6-5 | . | TRBJ2-7
ASRISENQPQH | TRBV6-5 | . | TRBJ1-5
ASSPTGAVDTQY | TRBV19 | . | TRBJ2-3
ASKREQGVSGAGELF | TRBV27 | . | TRBJ2-2
ASRGGAGELF | TRBV11-3 | once | TRBJ2-2
ASSLGTVNTEAF | TRBV11-1 | . | TRBJ1-1
ASSLGLPSGANVLT | TRBV5-8 | . | TRBJ2-6
ASSPQGRATNEKLF | TRBV28 | . | TRBJ1-4
ASSRSRGVAITDTQY | TRBV19 | . | TRBJ2-3
ASSLAGGNTEAF | TRBV7-9 | . | TRBJ1-1
ASREPGGTDTQY | TRBV6-1 | . | TRBJ2-3
ASRATSGGDNEQF | TRBV2 | . | TRBJ2-1
AWSPSTGASSNQPQH | TRBV30 | . | TRBJ1-5
AWSPRLRFTEAF | TRBV30 | few | TRBJ1-1
ASSPPLLGGADQPQH | TRBV18 | . | TRBJ1-5
ASSLEPYSNQPQH | TRBV7-2 | . | TRBJ1-5
ASSPVGGAYEQY | TRBV5-4 | few | TRBJ2-7
AWRGKDSQYYNSPLH | TRBV30 | . | TRBJ1-6
ASRLGQGPFYGYT | TRBV27 | once | TRBJ1-2
ASSELGSGLGETQY | TRBV2 | . | TRBJ2-5
ASSLASLAGGPGTDTQY | TRBV5-1 | . | TRBJ2-3
ASSPNTGTRGETQY | TRBV11-3 | . | TRBJ2-5
SADGVNEQF | TRBV20-1 | . | TRBJ2-1
ASSPQFSSGANVLT | TRBV4-3 | . | TRBJ2-6
ASSERQGRYEQY | TRBV6-5 | . | TRBJ2-7
ASSLTGTGLEKLF | TRBV4-1 | few | TRBJ1-4
ASSPGGEAF | TRBV7-6 | . | TRBJ1-1
ATSGAGGWIEQF | TRBV15 | . | TRBJ2-1
ASSPGQGGSYNEQF | TRBV5-1 | . | TRBJ2-1
ASSLLGQPSTDSNQPQH | TRBV28 | . | TRBJ1-5
ASTGPGGNTQY | TRBV2 | . | TRBJ2-3
ASKTGANEKLF | TRBV19 | . | TRBJ1-4
AINLAEPNEQF | TRBV2 | once | TRBJ2-1
ASSPAGLAGEFAGELF | TRBV4-3 | . | TRBJ2-2
ASSLRGPGSNQPQH | TRBV28 | . | TRBJ1-5
ASSFNRNTEAF | TRBV6-5 | . | TRBJ1-1
ATGRRENTEAF | TRBV28 | . | TRBJ1-1
ASSLSREGAEAF | TRBV27 | . | TRBJ1-1
ASSPDSPNSPLH | TRBV5-1 | few | TRBJ1-6
ASSLVLDQPQH | TRBV7-9 | few | TRBJ1-5
ASSGQGLSPGELF | TRBV9 | . | TRBJ2-2
ASSRGGNTEAF | TRBV6-1 | . | TRBJ1-1
ASSPRGLAGGSNGELF | TRBV9 | . | TRBJ2-2
ASSIVTGGADTQY | TRBV19 | . | TRBJ2-3
ASSQSGGSGANVLT | TRBV11-2 | . | TRBJ2-6
ASAMTQGAYEKLF | TRBV2 | . | TRBJ1-4
ASSVTGGGETQY | TRBV19 | . | TRBJ2-5